This T cell receptor beta chain is from a study of T cells in Graves' hyperthyroidism and ophthalmopathy. From RNA transcripts, TCR beta CDR3 regions were amplified. HTBI primers drove first-round RT-PCR of the TCR CDR3. TCRdb redid the calling of the multiplex PCR reads with MiXCR, one entry per CDR3 protein. The sample gives 400,000 to 550,000 distinct CDR3 sequences, roughly 24% of which show up once; roughly 12% is in the top ten. This clonotype was counted ten times or more. Its antigen is unidentified. Study-wide findings and caveats: Median prediction lead before ophthalmopathy onset was 6 to 8 months with the model. Clonotypes that were expanded in thyroid above 0.001 mostly appeared in blood too.

CDR3 length equals 15 residues. V was trimmed by 1 base and J by 4 bases, leaving 8 bases between them. Germline V gene lookup returns CDR1 SGHTA and CDR2 FQGNSA. Disease lasting under 3 months, a NOSPECS grade of at least 4, and a Clinical Activity Score of at least 3 were features of the ophthalmopathy patients. Exclusion of patients followed from uncontrolled infection, other autoimmune disease, pregnancy or lactation. This TCR derives from a woman in her twenties or thirties with Graves' ophthalmopathy. Sequenced sample: blood. This sequence joins TRBV7-2 and TRBJ2-6; no definite D call. The CDR3 DNA reads TGTGCCAGCAGCTTAGTGTTGTTCGGGGCCAACGTCCTGACTTTC. This translates into CASSLVLFGANVLTF.